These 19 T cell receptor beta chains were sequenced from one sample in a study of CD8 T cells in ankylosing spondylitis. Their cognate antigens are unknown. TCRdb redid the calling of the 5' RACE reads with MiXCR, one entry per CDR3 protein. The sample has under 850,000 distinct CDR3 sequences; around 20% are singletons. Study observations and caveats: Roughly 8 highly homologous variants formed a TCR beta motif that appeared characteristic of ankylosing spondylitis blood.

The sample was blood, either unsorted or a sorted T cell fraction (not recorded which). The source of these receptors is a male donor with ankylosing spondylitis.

CDR3 loop: CASSYAGGSGELFF. CDR3 nucleotides: TGTGCCAGCAGTTACGCGGGGGGTAGCGGGGAGCTGTTTTTT. The genes are TRBV6-5 and TRBJ2-2; TRBD2 matches 8 bases. Germline-derived CDR1 and CDR2 are MNHEY and SVGAGI. The CDR3 extends over 14 amino acids. J lost 7 bases, V lost 2 bases, and 3 bases had no gene match.

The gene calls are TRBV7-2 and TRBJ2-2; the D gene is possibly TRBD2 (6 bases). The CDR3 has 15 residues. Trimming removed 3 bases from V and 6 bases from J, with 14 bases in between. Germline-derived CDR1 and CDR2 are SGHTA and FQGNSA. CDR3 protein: CASSFTSPPAGELFF. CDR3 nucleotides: TGTGCCAGCAGCTTTACTAGCCCCCCGGCCGGGGAGCTGTTTTTT.

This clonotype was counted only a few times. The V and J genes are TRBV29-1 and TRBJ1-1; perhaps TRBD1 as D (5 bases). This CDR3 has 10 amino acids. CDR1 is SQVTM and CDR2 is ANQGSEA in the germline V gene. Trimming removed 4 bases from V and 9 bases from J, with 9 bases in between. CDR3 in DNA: TGCAGCGTTGGTCAGGACAAAGCTTTCTTT. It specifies CSVGQDKAFF.

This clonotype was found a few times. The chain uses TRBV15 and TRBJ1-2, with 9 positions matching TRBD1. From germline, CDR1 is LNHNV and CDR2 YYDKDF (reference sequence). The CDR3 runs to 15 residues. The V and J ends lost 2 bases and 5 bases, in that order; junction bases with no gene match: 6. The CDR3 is CATSRSQGAGYGYTF. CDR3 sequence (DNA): TGTGCCACCAGCAGATCACAGGGGGCGGGGTATGGCTACACCTTC.

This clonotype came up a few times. CDR3 loop: CASSLEASRGWDTEAFF. CDR3 nucleotides: TGTGCCAGCAGCTTAGAGGCCTCGAGGGGGTGGGACACTGAAGCTTTCTTT. The genes are TRBV7-6 and TRBJ1-1; TRBD1 might be the D (6 bases). The V gene lost 1 base and the J gene lost 3 bases, with 18 bases spanning the gap. The CDR3 runs to 17 residues. Germline-derived CDR1 and CDR2 are SGHVS and FNYEAQ. Complete variable domain (other parts from reference TRBV7-6 and TRBJ1-1): GAGVSQSPRYKVTKRGQDVALRCDPISGHVSLYWYRQALGQGPEFLTYFNYEAQQDKSGLPNDRFSAERPEGSISTLTIQRTEQRDSAMYRCASSLEASRGWDTEAFFGQGTRLTVV.

The CDR3 sequence is CSAPPVGATDTQYF. The CDR3 nucleotides read TGCAGCGCACCCCCTGTTGGGGCCACAGATACGCAGTATTTT. This rearrangement joins TRBV29-1 to TRBJ2-3; the D gene is possibly TRBD1 (5 bases). The V gene's germline CDR1 is SQVTM and CDR2 ANQGSEA. The CDR3 has 14 amino acids. V dropped 7 bases and J dropped 2 bases, with 16 bases sitting between them.

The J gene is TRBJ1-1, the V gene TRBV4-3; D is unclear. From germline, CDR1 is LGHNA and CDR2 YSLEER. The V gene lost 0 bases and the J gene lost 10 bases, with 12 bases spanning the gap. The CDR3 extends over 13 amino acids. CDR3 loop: CASSQDSGTPAFF. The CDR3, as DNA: TGCGCCAGCAGCCAAGATTCCGGAACACCAGCTTTCTTT.

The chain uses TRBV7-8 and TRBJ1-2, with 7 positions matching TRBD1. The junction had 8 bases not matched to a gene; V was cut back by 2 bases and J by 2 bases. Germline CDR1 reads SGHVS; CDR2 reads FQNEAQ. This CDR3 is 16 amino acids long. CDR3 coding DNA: TGTGCCAGCAGCTTACGGTTGGACAGGCCGAACTATGGCTACACCTTC. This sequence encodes CASSLRLDRPNYGYTF.

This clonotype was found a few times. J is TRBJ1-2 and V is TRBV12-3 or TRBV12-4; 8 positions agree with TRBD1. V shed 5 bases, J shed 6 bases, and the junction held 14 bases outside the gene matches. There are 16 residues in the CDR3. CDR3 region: CASSPLTGVVGNGYTF. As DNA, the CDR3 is TGTGCCAGCAGTCCACTGACAGGGGTGGTTGGAAATGGCTACACCTTC.

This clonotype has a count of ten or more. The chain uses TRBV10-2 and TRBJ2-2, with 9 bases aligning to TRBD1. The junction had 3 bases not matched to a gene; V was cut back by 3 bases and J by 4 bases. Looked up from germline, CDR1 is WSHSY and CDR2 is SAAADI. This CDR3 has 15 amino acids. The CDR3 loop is CASSEQGAGTGELFF. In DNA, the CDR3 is TGCGCCAGCAGTGAACAGGGGGCGGGCACCGGGGAGCTGTTTTTT.

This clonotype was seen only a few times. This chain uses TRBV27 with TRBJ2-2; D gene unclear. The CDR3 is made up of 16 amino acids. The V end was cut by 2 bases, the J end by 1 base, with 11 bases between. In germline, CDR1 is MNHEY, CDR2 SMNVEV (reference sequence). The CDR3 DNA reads TGTGCCAGCAGTTTAAGTTTTTCCCTGAACACCGGGGAGCTGTTTTTT. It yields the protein CASSLSFSLNTGELFF.

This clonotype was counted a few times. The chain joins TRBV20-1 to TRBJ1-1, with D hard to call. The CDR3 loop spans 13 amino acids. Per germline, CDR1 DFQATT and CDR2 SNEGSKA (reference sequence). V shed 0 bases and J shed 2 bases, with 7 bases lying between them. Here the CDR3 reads CSARDSFNTEAFF. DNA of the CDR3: TGCAGTGCTAGAGACAGCTTCAACACTGAAGCTTTCTTT.

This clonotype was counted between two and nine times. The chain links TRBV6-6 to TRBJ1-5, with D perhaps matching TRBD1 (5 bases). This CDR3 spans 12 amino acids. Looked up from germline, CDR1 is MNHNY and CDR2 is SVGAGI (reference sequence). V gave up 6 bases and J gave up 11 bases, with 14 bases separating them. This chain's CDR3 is CASSSQGVAQHF. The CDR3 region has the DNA TGTGCCAGCAGCTCTCAGGGTGTCGCCCAGCATTTT.

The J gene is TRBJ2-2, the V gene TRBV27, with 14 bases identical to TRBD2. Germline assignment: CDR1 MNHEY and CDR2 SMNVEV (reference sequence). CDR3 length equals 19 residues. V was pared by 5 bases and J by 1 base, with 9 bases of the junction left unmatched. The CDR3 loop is CASSVKAGLAGGNTGELFF. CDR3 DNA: TGTGCCAGCAGTGTAAAAGCCGGACTAGCGGGAGGGAACACCGGGGAGCTGTTTTTT.

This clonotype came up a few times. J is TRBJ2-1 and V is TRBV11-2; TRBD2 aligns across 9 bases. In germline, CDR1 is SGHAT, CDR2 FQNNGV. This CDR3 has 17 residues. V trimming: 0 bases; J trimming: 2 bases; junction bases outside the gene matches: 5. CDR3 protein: CASSLDNAGGPYNEQFF. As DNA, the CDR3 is TGTGCCAGCAGCTTAGATAATGCGGGGGGGCCCTACAATGAGCAGTTCTTC.

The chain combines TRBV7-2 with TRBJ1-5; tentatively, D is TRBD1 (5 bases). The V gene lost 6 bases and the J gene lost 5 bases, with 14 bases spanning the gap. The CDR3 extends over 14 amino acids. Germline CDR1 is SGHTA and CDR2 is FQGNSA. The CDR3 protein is CASRPAGVYQPQHF. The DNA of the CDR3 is TGTGCCAGCAGGCCCGCGGGGGTTTATCAGCCCCAGCATTTT.

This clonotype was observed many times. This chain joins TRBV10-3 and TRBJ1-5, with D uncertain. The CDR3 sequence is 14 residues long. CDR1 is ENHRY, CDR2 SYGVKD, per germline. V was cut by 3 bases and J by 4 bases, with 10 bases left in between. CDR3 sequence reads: CAISDGHRNQPQHF. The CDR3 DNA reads TGTGCCATCAGTGACGGTCACAGAAATCAGCCCCAGCATTTT.

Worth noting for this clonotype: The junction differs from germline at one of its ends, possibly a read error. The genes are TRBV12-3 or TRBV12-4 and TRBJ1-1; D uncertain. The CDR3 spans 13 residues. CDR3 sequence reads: CASSLVDNTEAFF. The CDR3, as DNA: TGTGCCAGCAGCTTAGTAGACAACACTGAAGCTTTCTTT.

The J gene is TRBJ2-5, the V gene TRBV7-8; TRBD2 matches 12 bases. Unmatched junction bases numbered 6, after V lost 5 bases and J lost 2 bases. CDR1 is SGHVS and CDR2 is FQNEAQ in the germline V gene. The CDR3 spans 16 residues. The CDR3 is CASSGLAGTIQETQYF. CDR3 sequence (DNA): TGTGCCAGCAGCGGACTAGCGGGGACTATTCAAGAGACCCAGTACTTC.